These 27 T cell receptor beta chains were sequenced from one sample in a study of PD-1 blockade in classical Hodgkin lymphoma. Time point noted: cycle 4 day 1 (C4D1), after more than five weeks of nivolumab. Every patient experienced relapse after autologous stem cell transplantation, and brentuximab vedotin exposure varied. Clones were sequenced by immunoSEQ multiplex PCR, and TCRdb holds only the in-frame ones, with some missing. This table has around 50,000 clones, nearly 90% appearing once. The sequencing here drew on peripheral blood mononuclear cells (PBMCs), taken before the fourth cycle of nivolumab. All receptors come from a human donor with classical Hodgkin lymphoma.

Note on this clone: Other nucleotide sequences in the sample specify the same CDR3. The chain uses TRBV5-6 and TRBJ2-7; TRBD1 might be the D (5 bases). Trimming left V 0 bases short and J 2 bases short, with 6 bases between. The CDR3 sequence is 13 residues long. Per the germline V gene, CDR1 is SGHDT and CDR2 is YYEEEE. CDR3 bases: TGTGCCAGCAGCTTGGAAGGGGCCTACGAGCAGTACTTC. Translated, it gives CASSLEGAYEQYF.

This sequence joins TRBV7-9 and TRBJ2-5; no clear D. Germline V gene sequence: CDR1 SEHNR, CDR2 FQNEAQ (reference sequence). The CDR3 has 12 residues. Trimming took off 1 base at V and 6 bases at J, with 6 bases between the two ends. The CDR3 DNA is TGTGCCAGCAGCTTAGAATCGAAGACCCAGTACTTC. Protein: CASSLESKTQYF.

This clone was counted a single time. V usage is TRBV9 and J usage is TRBJ2-1, with TRBD2 matching 11 bases. V lost 1 base to trimming and J lost 9 bases; unmatched junction nucleotides: 6. Germline V lookup: CDR1 SGDLS, CDR2 YYNGEE. This CDR3 comprises 15 residues. The CDR3 DNA sequence: TGTGCCAGCAGCGTACTAGCGGGAGGAGGGGGTGAGCAGTTCTTC. Encoded protein: CASSVLAGGGGEQFF.

The chain links TRBV5-4 to TRBJ2-1, with TRBD1 matching 9 bases. Germline values: CDR1 SGHNT, CDR2 YYREEE (reference sequence). With 0 bases clipped from V and 6 bases from J, the junction kept 7 bases outside the gene matches. The CDR3 contains 16 residues. This chain's CDR3 is CASSLGPGTGPNEQFF. The CDR3, as DNA: TGTGCCAGCAGCTTGGGGCCCGGGACAGGGCCCAATGAGCAGTTCTTC.

The V and J genes are TRBV14 and TRBJ2-2; 9 nucleotides align to TRBD1. This CDR3 contains 17 residues. Looked up from germline, CDR1 is SGHDN and CDR2 is FVKESK. Trimming took 3 bases from V and 6 from J; bases not matched to a gene: 11. This chain's CDR3 is CASSQTRPGQGSGELFF. The CDR3 DNA follows: TGTGCCAGCAGCCAGACCCGCCCGGGACAGGGCTCCGGGGAGCTGTTTTTT.

CDR3 amino acids: CASTYAHRRVNEQFF. In DNA, the CDR3 is TGTGCCAGCACCTATGCTCACAGGAGGGTCAATGAGCAGTTCTTC. The chain is built from TRBV5-4 and TRBJ2-1; TRBD2 is a possible D gene (6 bases). Trimming took off 6 bases at V and 6 bases at J, with 19 bases between the two ends. Germline CDR1 and CDR2: SGHNT and YYREEE (reference sequence). This CDR3 region has 15 residues.

This clone was detected once. The junction shows a germline mismatch at one end, possibly a read error. The chain has TRBV4-1 and TRBJ2-7, with D perhaps assigned TRBD1 or TRBD2 (5 bases each). Germline loops: CDR1 MGHRA, CDR2 YSYEKL. The CDR3 totals 14 residues. CDR3 amino acids: CASSKEVRDHEQYF. The CDR3 bases are TGCGCCAGCAGCAAAGAGGTCAGGGACCACGAGCAGTACTTC.

This chain uses TRBV9 with TRBJ2-5, with D maybe TRBD2 (6 bases). Germline V gene sequence: CDR1 SGDLS, CDR2 YYNGEE. CDR3 length: 14 amino acids. V was shortened by 4 bases and J by 8 bases, with 18 bases between the two germline ends. CDR3 residues: CASSPRGSGDTQYF. The CDR3 DNA reads TGTGCCAGCAGCCCCCGGGGATCGGGGGACACCCAGTACTTC.

This sequence joins TRBV27 and TRBJ2-5, with D possibly being TRBD1 or TRBD2 (7 bases each). Trimming shortened V by 6 bases and J by 4 bases, and 12 bases separated the two germline ends. This CDR3 has 13 amino acids. CDR1 is MNHEY, CDR2 SMNVEV, per germline (reference sequence). The DNA for the CDR3 is TGTGCCAGCAGGGCAGGGGGGGGAGAGACCCAGTACTTC. Its translation is CASRAGGGETQYF.

This chain joins TRBV9 and TRBJ2-7; a weak D match, TRBD1 (5 bases). V lost 4 bases to trimming and J lost 2 bases, with 16 bases between them. CDR1 SGDLS and CDR2 YYNGEE come from the germline V gene. The length of the CDR3 is 15 residues. This CDR3 reads CASSLQSGFTYEQYF. The CDR3 DNA sequence: TGTGCCAGCAGCCTCCAATCAGGGTTTACCTACGAGCAGTACTTC. Drawing the rest from reference TRBV9 and TRBJ2-7, the complete variable domain is DSGVTQTPKHLITATGQRVTLRCSPRSGDLSVYWYQQSLDQGLQFLIQYYNGEERAKGNILERFSAQQFPDLHSELNLSSLELGDSALYFCASSLQSGFTYEQYFGPGTRLTVT.

The chain combines TRBV27 with TRBJ1-5; no firm D call. The CDR3 has 15 residues. With 3 bases removed from V and 1 base from J, the gap between germline ends came to 10 bases. Looked up from germline, CDR1 is MNHEY and CDR2 is SMNVEV (reference sequence). The DNA for the CDR3 is TGTGCCAGCAGTTTGGCGGGTAGCAGCAATCAGCCCCAGCATTTT. It codes for CASSLAGSSNQPQHF.

The chain carries TRBV2 and TRBJ2-2; tentatively, D is TRBD1 (6 bases). The CDR3 spans 14 residues. The V end was cut by 2 bases, the J end by 6 bases, with 10 bases between. Germline V CDR1 and CDR2: SNHLY, FYNNEI. In DNA form, the CDR3 reads TGTGCCAGCAGTGAAACAGGGTTTGCCGGGGAGCTGTTTTTT. The encoded protein is CASSETGFAGELFF.

The genes are TRBV27 and TRBJ1-5; D call uncertain. CDR1 is MNHEY and CDR2 is SMNVEV in the germline V gene (reference sequence). Deletions cut 5 bases from V and 0 bases from J, with 14 bases between. The CDR3 is 16 amino acids. As DNA, the CDR3 is TGTGCCAGCAGTGCATACGGGTTCTATAGCAATCAGCCCCAGCATTTT. Protein: CASSAYGFYSNQPQHF.

A few counts support this clone. The V gene is TRBV30, the J gene TRBJ2-7, with 8 bases aligning to TRBD1. This CDR3 spans 13 amino acids. The germline CDR1 and CDR2 sequences are GTSNPN and SVGIG (reference sequence). V lost 3 bases, J lost 3 bases, and 4 bases stayed unmatched. DNA of the CDR3: TGTGCCTGGAGCCCGGGGACAGGCTACGAGCAGTACTTC. Its protein is CAWSPGTGYEQYF. Complete variable domain (other parts from reference TRBV30 and TRBJ2-7): SQTIHQWPATLVQPVGSPLSLECTVEGTSNPNLYWYRQAAGRGLQLLFYSVGIGQISSEVPQNLSASRPQDRQFILSSKKLLLSDSGFYLCAWSPGTGYEQYFGPGTRLTVT.

The rearrangement joins TRBV9 to TRBJ1-4; tentatively, D is TRBD1 (5 bases). Deletions cut 4 bases from V and 4 bases from J, with 14 bases between. CDR1 is SGDLS and CDR2 is YYNGEE in the germline V gene. The CDR3 runs 15 residues. The CDR3 DNA reads as TGTGCCAGCAGCCCAGGCGGGGGGAATAATGAAAAACTGTTTTTT. This encodes CASSPGGGNNEKLFF.

The chain combines TRBV9 with TRBJ2-5, with D possibly TRBD2 on 6 matching bases. V shed 0 bases and J shed 3 bases, with 9 bases lying between them. The CDR3 extends over 14 amino acids. Per the germline V gene, CDR1 is SGDLS and CDR2 is YYNGEE. CDR3 loop: CASSVGIAEETQYF. CDR3 sequence (DNA): TGTGCCAGCAGCGTAGGTATAGCGGAAGAGACCCAGTACTTC.

The chain carries TRBV5-1 and TRBJ1-2, with 9 bases that match TRBD1. The CDR3 totals 16 residues. V lost 0 bases to trimming and J lost 4 bases; unmatched junction nucleotides: 7. Germline lookup yields CDR1 SGHRS and CDR2 YFSETQ. The CDR3 here is CASSLGPGQGSYGYTF. Here the CDR3 DNA reads TGCGCCAGCAGCTTGGGGCCGGGACAGGGTTCCTATGGCTACACCTTC.

The chain recombines TRBV6-4 with TRBJ1-5, with TRBD1 as a possible D gene (6 bases). Germline lookup yields CDR1 MRHNA and CDR2 SNTAGT. The CDR3 runs 17 residues. Deletions cut 6 bases from V and 1 base from J, with 19 bases between. DNA for the CDR3: TGTGCCAGCAGGGAATGGGGGGGCGAGACAAGCAATCAGCCCCAGCATTTT. It is translated as CASREWGGETSNQPQHF.

V gene TRBV27 combines with J gene TRBJ2-1; TRBD2 agrees at 14 bases. With V trimmed by 5 bases and J by 2 bases, 8 bases remained unmatched. There are 18 residues in the CDR3. The germline CDR1 and CDR2 sequences are MNHEY and SMNVEV (reference sequence). The CDR3 loop reads CASSRGLAGVTTYNEQFF. CDR3 sequence (DNA): TGTGCCAGCAGTCGGGGACTAGCGGGAGTTACCACCTACAATGAGCAGTTCTTC.

Note on this clone: Other DNA variants within this sample encode the same CDR3. The J gene is TRBJ1-1, the V gene TRBV5-1; 8 nucleotides agree with TRBD1. Germline CDR1 and CDR2: SGHRS and YFSETQ. The CDR3 loop spans 14 amino acids. The trim removed 4 bases at V and 1 base at J, leaving 3 bases unmatched. The CDR3 sequence: CASSPGTGNTEAFF. DNA of the CDR3: TGCGCCAGCAGCCCCGGGACAGGGAACACTGAAGCTTTCTTT. Full variable domain (rest looked up from reference TRBV5-1 and TRBJ1-1): KAGVTQTPRYLIKTRGQQVTLSCSPISGHRSVSWYQQTPGQGLQFLFEYFSETQRNKGNFPGRFSGRQFSNSRSEMNVSTLELGDSALYLCASSPGTGNTEAFFGQGTRLTVV.

This chain links TRBV6-1 with TRBJ2-4, with 14 bases fitting TRBD2. Trimming at V came to 5 bases and at J to 7 bases, leaving 16 bases not matched to a gene. The CDR3 runs 19 residues. Germline V gives CDR1 MNHNS, CDR2 SASEGT. CDR3 region: CASSQDFRLAGGVRNIQYF. For the CDR3, the DNA is TGTGCCAGCAGTCAAGATTTCCGACTAGCGGGAGGGGTGAGGAACATTCAGTACTTC.

The chain joins TRBV11-3 to TRBJ2-3, with D perhaps matching TRBD1 (7 bases). Germline assignment: CDR1 SGHNT and CDR2 YENEEA. Trimming took 1 base from V and 4 from J, leaving 15 bases between them. This CDR3 contains 16 residues. The CDR3 reads CASSLGGGRGADTQYF. CDR3 coding DNA: TGTGCCAGCAGCTTAGGAGGAGGCAGGGGGGCAGATACGCAGTATTTT.

This clone showed up just once. This rearrangement joins TRBV6-6 to TRBJ1-2; possibly TRBD1 for D (5 bases). V shed 3 bases and J shed 8 bases, with 13 bases lying between them. This CDR3 region has 13 residues. Germline CDR1 and CDR2: MNHNY and SVGAGI (reference sequence). CDR3 sequence (DNA): TGTGCCAGCAGTTATGAAGGGGTTGGGGGCTACACCTTC. Protein product: CASSYEGVGGYTF.

The chain employs TRBV30 and TRBJ2-2, with D possibly TRBD1 on 6 matching bases. The germline gives CDR1 GTSNPN, CDR2 SVGIG (reference sequence). The CDR3 loop spans 16 amino acids. Deletions cut 5 bases from V and 4 bases from J, with 20 bases between. For the CDR3, the DNA is TGTGCCTGGGACAAAATTTTAGGGGGATCCACCGGGGAGCTGTTTTTT. Translating it yields CAWDKILGGSTGELFF.

This chain connects TRBV9 to TRBJ2-7; D possibly matches TRBD1 or TRBD2 (5 bases each). The CDR3 covers 13 residues. The V gene's germline CDR1 is SGDLS and CDR2 YYNGEE. Trimming took 4 bases from V and 7 from J, leaving 15 bases between them. CDR3 in amino acids: CASSSPREYEQYF. The CDR3 nucleotides read TGTGCCAGCAGCTCCCCCAGGGAGTATGAGCAGTACTTC. The full variable domain, completed using reference TRBV9 and TRBJ2-7, is DSGVTQTPKHLITATGQRVTLRCSPRSGDLSVYWYQQSLDQGLQFLIQYYNGEERAKGNILERFSAQQFPDLHSELNLSSLELGDSALYFCASSSPREYEQYFGPGTRLTVT.

J is TRBJ2-7 and V is TRBV28; TRBD2 matches at 8 bases. The length of the CDR3 is 11 residues. Germline CDR1 reads MDHEN; CDR2 reads SYDVKM. The V gene end was trimmed by 7 bases and the J gene end by 4 bases; junction bases not matched to a gene: 0. CDR3 bases: TGTGCCAGCACGGGGGGGTACGAGCAGTACTTC. Its protein product is CASTGGYEQYF.

This chain joins TRBV27 and TRBJ2-7; D is ambiguous. The CDR3 contains 18 residues. Germline lookup yields CDR1 MNHEY and CDR2 SMNVEV (reference sequence). V shed 5 bases and J shed 9 bases, with 32 bases lying between them. This CDR3 is CASSPEVRIPPPTMVQYF. CDR3 in DNA: TGTGCCAGCAGTCCGGAAGTACGAATTCCGCCACCCACGATGGTGCAGTACTTC.